The 21 T cell receptor beta chains presented below share a single source sample, sequenced in a study of T cells after somatic rescue of genetic block. The data were produced by immunoSEQ multiplex PCR, yet TCRdb's version contains in-frame clones alone and is incomplete. The profile shows approximately 100,000 clones, 75% to 90% of them singletons. The sample was peripheral blood mononuclear cells (PBMCs). All receptors derive from a young woman.

The chain carries TRBV18 and TRBJ2-7, with D possibly TRBD1 on 6 matching bases. The ends were cut back, 3 bases at V and 3 bases at J, with 9 bases in the middle. This CDR3 comprises 13 residues. CDR1 and CDR2 from the germline V gene are KGHSH and LQKENI. The CDR3 DNA reads TGTGCCAGCTCACCTAGACAGGACTACGAGCAGTACTTC. This sequence encodes CASSPRQDYEQYF.

The CDR3 coding sequence is TGTGCCAGCGTTTCCCCACGGAGGGATGGCTACACCTTC. It is translated as CASVSPRRDGYTF. The V call is TRBV5-4, the J call TRBJ1-2, with D unresolved. The germline V gene has CDR1 SGHNT and CDR2 YYREEE (reference sequence). The CDR3 length is 13 residues. The V and J ends lost 7 bases and 6 bases respectively, with 16 bases between them.

V usage is TRBV7-8 and J usage is TRBJ1-5, with 7 nucleotides matching TRBD1. The junction had 6 bases not matched to a gene; V was cut back by 5 bases and J by 5 bases. The CDR3 is 14 residues long. Germline assignment: CDR1 SGHVS and CDR2 FQNEAQ. The CDR3 DNA sequence: TGTGCCAGCAGCACCGGGACAGTTGATCAGCCCCAGCATTTT. Translating it yields CASSTGTVDQPQHF.

The rearrangement uses TRBV9 and TRBJ2-5; D gene ambiguous. CDR1 is SGDLS, CDR2 YYNGEE, per germline. This CDR3 comprises 12 residues. V shed 0 bases and J shed 2 bases, with 2 bases lying between them. The DNA of the CDR3 is TGTGCCAGCAGCGTAGATCAAGAGACCCAGTACTTC. Translating gives CASSVDQETQYF. Drawing the rest from reference TRBV9 and TRBJ2-5, the complete variable domain is DSGVTQTPKHLITATGQRVTLRCSPRSGDLSVYWYQQSLDQGLQFLIQYYNGEERAKGNILERFSAQQFPDLHSELNLSSLELGDSALYFCASSVDQETQYFGPGTRLLVL.

V is TRBV15 and J is TRBJ1-2; D may be TRBD1 (5 bases). CDR1 is LNHNV, CDR2 YYDKDF, per germline (reference sequence). The CDR3 consists of 17 residues. V lost 1 base to trimming and J lost 1 base, with 16 bases between them. CDR3 amino acids: CATSRAGGFDLNYGYTF. CDR3 bases: TGTGCCACCAGCAGAGCCGGGGGTTTCGACCTTAACTATGGCTACACCTTC. Drawing the rest from reference TRBV15 and TRBJ1-2, the complete variable domain is DAMVIQNPRYQVTQFGKPVTLSCSQTLNHNVMYWYQQKSSQAPKLLFHYYDKDFNNEADTPDNFQSRRPNTSFCFLDIRSPGLGDTAMYLCATSRAGGFDLNYGYTFGSGTRLTVV.

This chain links TRBV25-1 with TRBJ1-1; tentative D call: TRBD1 (6 bases). This CDR3 is 14 amino acids long. The V end lost 7 bases, the J end lost 1 base, and 13 bases lay between the germline ends. Looked up from germline, CDR1 is MGHDK and CDR2 is SYGVNS. CDR3 bases: TGTGCCAGCATTTTCGGGGGCGCGAACACTGAAGCTTTCTTT. It encodes CASIFGGANTEAFF.

This chain links TRBV5-1 with TRBJ2-7; maybe TRBD1 (5 bases). The V gene lost 5 bases and the J gene lost 3 bases, with 15 bases spanning the gap. Germline CDR1 reads SGHRS; CDR2 reads YFSETQ. This CDR3 spans 14 amino acids. Here the CDR3 DNA reads TGCGCCAGCAGTCAAGACAGCCCCCGCTACGAGCAGTACTTC. Translation gives CASSQDSPRYEQYF.

The rearrangement uses TRBV19 and TRBJ2-1, with 13 bases lining up with TRBD2. The trim removed 7 bases at V and 5 bases at J, leaving 8 bases unmatched. Germline CDR1 and CDR2: LNHDA and SQIVND (reference sequence). The CDR3 runs to 16 residues. This chain's CDR3 is CASNGLAGASDNEQFF. The CDR3 nucleotides are TGTGCCAGTAACGGACTAGCGGGGGCCAGCGACAATGAGCAGTTCTTC.

This chain uses TRBV5-1 with TRBJ2-7; tentative D call: TRBD1 (7 bases). Trimming pared 0 bases from V and 2 bases from J, leaving 12 bases between. This CDR3 is built from 15 residues. The germline V gene encodes CDR1 SGHRS and CDR2 YFSETQ. The CDR3 DNA is TGCGCCAGCAGCTTGGTTCAGGGGGGCACCTACGAGCAGTACTTC. This encodes CASSLVQGGTYEQYF.

The rearrangement uses TRBV29-1 and TRBJ1-2, with 7 bases that match TRBD1. The germline V gene has CDR1 SQVTM and CDR2 ANQGSEA. The V segment lost 4 bases and the J segment 3 bases; nucleotides outside the gene matches: 2. The CDR3 has 12 amino acids. The CDR3 is CSVAQGDYGYTF. DNA of the CDR3: TGCAGCGTTGCCCAGGGGGACTATGGCTACACCTTC. Full variable domain (missing parts from reference TRBV29-1 and TRBJ1-2): SAVISQKPSRDICQRGTSLTIQCQVDSQVTMMFWYRQQPGQSLTLIATANQGSEATYESGFVIDKFPISRPNLTFSTLTVSNMSPEDSSIYLCSVAQGDYGYTFGSGTRLTVV.

Of note for this clone: The sample holds other DNA sequences that translate to the same CDR3. The chain combines TRBV10-3 with TRBJ1-1; D call uncertain. The CDR3 runs 11 residues. The V and J ends lost 4 bases and 4 bases respectively, with 4 bases between them. From germline, CDR1 is ENHRY and CDR2 SYGVKD. CDR3 sequence: CAISAGTEAFF. CDR3 nucleotides: TGTGCCATCAGTGCAGGCACTGAAGCTTTCTTT.

The V call is TRBV2, the J call TRBJ2-7; D unresolved. Trimming took 5 bases from V and 2 from J, leaving 10 bases between them. Germline values: CDR1 SNHLY, CDR2 FYNNEI. The CDR3 totals 13 residues. The CDR3 spells CASSSTETYEQYF. The CDR3, as DNA: TGTGCCAGCAGTTCGACGGAGACCTACGAGCAGTACTTC. Filled out from reference TRBV2 and TRBJ2-7, the complete variable domain reads EPEVTQTPSHQVTQMGQEVILRCVPISNHLYFYWYRQILGQKVEFLVSFYNNEISEKSEIFDDQFSVERPDGSNFTLKIRSTKLEDSAMYFCASSSTETYEQYFGPGTRLTVT.

The gene calls are TRBV7-2 and TRBJ2-7, with D possibly being TRBD2 (6 bases). The CDR3 consists of 12 residues. Trimming cost V 3 bases and J 5 bases, with 8 bases left between them. Germline CDR1 reads SGHTA; CDR2 reads FQGNSA. CDR3 sequence reads: CASSFSSDEQYF. CDR3 sequence (DNA): TGTGCCAGCAGCTTTTCTAGCGACGAGCAGTACTTC.

The chain links TRBV7-6 to TRBJ2-7; TRBD1 agrees at 9 bases. Losses at the gene ends were 3 bases for V and 5 bases for J; bases not matched to a gene: 5. This CDR3 contains 14 residues. Germline loops: CDR1 SGHVS, CDR2 FNYEAQ. CDR3 DNA: TGTGCCAGCAGCTTCGACAGGGGGTGGGACGAGCAGTACTTC. Its protein is CASSFDRGWDEQYF.

The sample holds one count of this clone. This rearrangement joins TRBV19 to TRBJ1-5; tentatively, D is TRBD1 (5 bases). Germline CDR1 reads LNHDA; CDR2 reads SQIVND (reference sequence). Trimming removed 8 bases from V and 2 bases from J, with 13 bases in between. This CDR3 is 14 amino acids long. The CDR3 is CASSVVGGNQPQHF. The CDR3 region has the DNA TGTGCCAGTTCGGTCGTGGGGGGCAATCAGCCCCAGCATTTT.

For the CDR3, the DNA is TGTGCCAGCAGCTTAATTCCTAAGACGGATACGCAGTATTTT. It is translated as CASSLIPKTDTQYF. The J gene is TRBJ2-3, the V gene TRBV7-3; D uncertain. The germline CDR1 and CDR2 sequences are SGHTA and FQGTGA. Trimming left V 1 base short and J 6 bases short, with 11 bases between. The CDR3 extends over 14 amino acids.

This chain joins TRBV11-3 and TRBJ2-6, with TRBD1 matching 9 bases. This CDR3 has 18 residues. The germline CDR1 and CDR2 sequences are SGHNT and YENEEA. V dropped 5 bases and J dropped 2; count of bases not matched to a gene: 10. CDR3 protein: CASSPAGTGYAGANVLTF. As DNA, the CDR3 is TGTGCCAGCAGCCCGGCCGGGACAGGGTATGCTGGGGCCAACGTCCTGACTTTC. The full variable domain, with the rest looked up from reference TRBV11-3 and TRBJ2-6, is EAGVVQSPRYKIIEKKQPVAFWCNPISGHNTLYWYLQNLGQGPELLIRYENEEAVDDSQLPKDRFSAERLKGVDSTLKIQPAELGDSAVYLCASSPAGTGYAGANVLTFGAGSRLTVL.

This clone was detected only a few times. This chain uses TRBV5-1 with TRBJ1-1; tentative D call: TRBD1 (5 bases). The CDR3 extends over 14 amino acids. CDR1 and CDR2 from the germline V gene are SGHRS and YFSETQ. V was clipped by 4 bases and J by 5 bases, with 15 bases between them. The CDR3 bases are TGCGCCAGCAGCCGAGAGGGGCGGCAGACTGAAGCTTTCTTT. Translated, it gives CASSREGRQTEAFF. Drawing the rest from reference TRBV5-1 and TRBJ1-1, the complete variable domain is KAGVTQTPRYLIKTRGQQVTLSCSPISGHRSVSWYQQTPGQGLQFLFEYFSETQRNKGNFPGRFSGRQFSNSRSEMNVSTLELGDSALYLCASSREGRQTEAFFGQGTRLTVV.

This rearrangement joins TRBV11-3 to TRBJ2-7; 12 positions match TRBD2. The V gene's germline CDR1 is SGHNT and CDR2 YENEEA. V lost 2 bases, J lost 5 bases, and 4 bases stayed unmatched. The CDR3 has 15 residues. The CDR3 coding sequence is TGTGCCAGCAGCTTAAGACTAGCGGGAGCCAACGAGCAGTACTTC. This gives the protein CASSLRLAGANEQYF.

The rearrangement joins TRBV7-9 to TRBJ2-7; TRBD2 matches at 13 bases. This CDR3 region has 16 residues. The V gene end was trimmed by 5 bases and the J gene end by 6 bases; junction bases not matched to a gene: 10. Germline CDR1 is SEHNR and CDR2 is FQNEAQ (reference sequence). CDR3: CASSPPGLAGAGEQYF. CDR3 DNA sequence: TGTGCCAGCAGCCCCCCCGGACTAGCGGGAGCGGGCGAGCAGTACTTC.

V is TRBV10-3 and J is TRBJ2-5; D possibly uses TRBD1 or TRBD2 (7 bases each). Germline V gene sequence: CDR1 ENHRY, CDR2 SYGVKD. CDR3 length: 15 amino acids. Trimming pared 2 bases from V and 5 bases from J, leaving 15 bases between. The CDR3 loop is CAISEPQGGRETQYF. In nucleotides, the CDR3 is TGTGCCATCAGTGAGCCCCAGGGGGGGCGGGAGACCCAGTACTTC.